This T cell receptor (beta chain) was obtained from a study of T cells after yellow fever vaccination. TCRdb re-analysed the 5' RACE reads in MiXCR, keeping a single row per CDR3 protein. The sample has 100,000 to 150,000 distinct CDR3 sequences; roughly 15% are singletons. The receptor comes from a man between 18 and 29 years old who received the YFV17D yellow fever vaccine. The sample consisted of CD8+ T cells sorted from PBMCs, taken 5 days after the yellow fever booster vaccination.

The chain's CDR3 is CSAPSPYWGNTEAFF. CDR3 DNA: TGCAGTGCTCCCTCCCCCTACTGGGGGAACACTGAAGCTTTCTTT. The chain recombines TRBV20-1 with TRBJ1-1; the D is unclear. V was trimmed by 5 bases and J by 1 base, leaving 17 bases between them. The CDR3 loop spans 15 amino acids. Per the germline V gene, CDR1 is DFQATT and CDR2 is SNEGSKA (reference sequence).